These 18 T cell receptor beta chains were sequenced from one sample in a study of blood T cell repertoires in COVID-19. The repertoire was sequenced with immunoSEQ multiplex PCR; TCRdb's copy has only in-frame clones and lacks some. The sample includes 320,000 or so clones, approximately 88% seen only once; the top ten take over 4.5%. The sample comprised PBMCs or T cells enriched from blood (not recorded which). These receptors all stem from a man younger than 40 who had recovered from COVID-19.

The V gene is TRBV11-2, the J gene TRBJ2-5, with 7 bases fitting TRBD2. CDR1 is SGHAT, CDR2 FQNNGV, per germline. V gave up 7 bases and J gave up 6 bases; unmatched junction bases: 8. The CDR3 totals 13 residues. CDR3 nucleotide sequence: TGTGCCAGCACCCCGGGGAGGGCACAGACCCAGTACTTC. It codes for CASTPGRAQTQYF.

The V call is TRBV20-1, the J call TRBJ1-1, with TRBD1 identical over 7 bases. This CDR3 has 14 residues. CDR1 and CDR2 (germline): DFQATT, SNEGSKA (reference sequence). V shed 3 bases, J shed 5 bases, and the junction held 9 bases outside the gene matches. The CDR3, as DNA: TGCAGTGCTAGTCGACAGGGTCCGTGGACTGAAGCTTTCTTT. Amino acid sequence: CSASRQGPWTEAFF.

This clone showed up just once. The rearrangement links TRBV4-1 to TRBJ1-5; 7 bases fit TRBD1. This CDR3 region has 16 residues. Germline assignment: CDR1 MGHRA and CDR2 YSYEKL. The V gene end was trimmed by 1 base and the J gene end by 2 bases; junction bases not matched to a gene: 5. CDR3: CASSQVPGQGNQPQHF. The DNA for the CDR3 is TGCGCCAGCAGCCAAGTTCCTGGACAGGGCAATCAGCCCCAGCATTTT.

The CDR3 reads CASSLVGASNQPQHF. DNA of the CDR3: TGTGCCAGCAGCTTGGTGGGGGCTAGCAATCAGCCCCAGCATTTT. The chain links TRBV5-6 to TRBJ1-5; D is perhaps TRBD1 (6 bases). From germline, CDR1 is SGHDT and CDR2 YYEEEE. Trimming pared 0 bases from V and 0 bases from J, leaving 7 bases between. The CDR3 is made up of 15 amino acids.

V is TRBV5-1 and J is TRBJ2-7; D remains unclear. Germline V lookup: CDR1 SGHRS, CDR2 YFSETQ. The CDR3 contains 13 residues. V dropped 2 bases and J dropped 3 bases, with 9 bases sitting between them. The CDR3 DNA reads TGCGCCAGCAGCTTTGATAACAGCTACGAGCAGTACTTC. This sequence encodes CASSFDNSYEQYF. Variable domain in full (rest from reference TRBV5-1 and TRBJ2-7): KAGVTQTPRYLIKTRGQQVTLSCSPISGHRSVSWYQQTPGQGLQFLFEYFSETQRNKGNFPGRFSGRQFSNSRSEMNVSTLELGDSALYLCASSFDNSYEQYFGPGTRLTVT.

The gene calls are TRBV28 and TRBJ2-7, with TRBD1 identical over 7 bases. In germline, CDR1 is MDHEN, CDR2 SYDVKM. V lost 6 bases, J lost 6 bases, and 11 bases stayed unmatched. There are 14 residues in the CDR3. The CDR3 bases are TGTGCCAGCAGCACAGGGGCGAGATTGGGCGAGCAGTACTTC. As protein: CASSTGARLGEQYF.

The J gene is TRBJ1-1, the V gene TRBV10-3; TRBD1 aligns across 12 bases. CDR1 ENHRY and CDR2 SYGVKD come from the germline V gene. This CDR3 is built from 18 residues. V was clipped by 8 bases and J by 3 bases; unmatched bases: 16. The CDR3 DNA follows: TGTGCCATCGTAGGGACAGGGGGCGATGGTAATTTGGACACTGAAGCTTTCTTT. Its translation: CAIVGTGGDGNLDTEAFF.

The V and J genes are TRBV28 and TRBJ1-6, with D hard to call. CDR3 length equals 13 residues. Germline assignment: CDR1 MDHEN and CDR2 SYDVKM. Trimming left V 1 base short and J 7 bases short, with 5 bases between. The CDR3 loop is CASSLSANSPLHF. In nucleotides, the CDR3 is TGTGCCAGCAGTTTATCTGCGAATTCACCCCTCCACTTT.

On this clone itself: This CDR3 is also generated by other DNA sequences in the sample. The rearrangement links TRBV10-2 to TRBJ2-7, with a tentative D call TRBD2 (5 bases). The germline V gene has CDR1 WSHSY and CDR2 SAAADI. Trimming shortened V by 8 bases and J by 1 base, and 6 bases separated the two germline ends. The CDR3 is made up of 11 amino acids. Here the CDR3 reads CASSGSYEQYF. The CDR3 nucleotides read TGCGCCAGCTCGGGGTCCTACGAGCAGTACTTC.

The chain recombines TRBV9 with TRBJ2-2; 12 nucleotides align to TRBD1. The CDR3 spans 16 residues. V lost 7 bases and J lost 3; bases outside the gene matches: 7. Germline-derived CDR1 and CDR2 are SGDLS and YYNGEE. The CDR3 region is CASSGTGGHDTGELFF. CDR3 DNA sequence: TGTGCCAGCTCCGGGACAGGGGGCCACGACACCGGGGAGCTGTTTTTT.

The chain employs TRBV13 and TRBJ1-6; TRBD1 matches 8 bases. J lost 7 bases, V lost 5 bases, and 10 bases had no gene match. Germline CDR1 is PRHDT and CDR2 is FYEKMQ (reference sequence). The CDR3 is 16 residues long. The CDR3 reads CASSRRRDRLNSPLHF. DNA of the CDR3: TGTGCCAGCAGCCGACGACGGGACAGGCTAAATTCACCCCTCCACTTT.

The chain has TRBV18 and TRBJ2-1, with TRBD2 matching over 11 bases. CDR1 is KGHSH and CDR2 is LQKENI in the germline V gene. The CDR3 has 16 amino acids. J was trimmed by 2 bases and V by 1 base; bases with no gene match: 1. CDR3 region: CASSPLAGGPYNEQFF. For the CDR3, the DNA is TGTGCCAGCTCACCACTAGCGGGGGGGCCCTACAATGAGCAGTTCTTC.

CDR3 DNA: TGTGCCAGCAGTTTCCGGGACAGGGTAGGCACTGAAGCTTTCTTT. Protein product: CASSFRDRVGTEAFF. The chain recombines TRBV28 with TRBJ1-1; 9 nucleotides align to TRBD1. This CDR3 region has 15 residues. In germline, CDR1 is MDHEN, CDR2 SYDVKM. Trimming at V came to 3 bases and at J to 4 bases, leaving 6 bases not matched to a gene.

The gene calls are TRBV3-1 (or the pseudogene TRBV3-2) and TRBJ2-7, with D possibly TRBD2 on 5 matching bases. V lost 1 base to trimming and J lost 7 bases, with 11 bases between them. CDR1 LGHDT and CDR2 YNNKEL come from the germline V gene (reference sequence). The CDR3 has 13 residues. The CDR3 DNA follows: TGTGCCAGCAGCCAAGGTCCCTCGGGGGAGCAGTACTTC. Translating gives CASSQGPSGEQYF.

This clone showed up just once. This chain connects TRBV4-1 to TRBJ2-7, with 15 bases that match TRBD2. With 4 bases clipped from V and 4 bases from J, the junction kept 2 bases outside the gene matches. The CDR3 is 15 residues long. Germline assignment: CDR1 MGHRA and CDR2 YSYEKL. CDR3 in amino acids: CASSRGLAGGYEQYF. The CDR3 coding sequence is TGCGCCAGCAGCCGCGGACTAGCGGGGGGGTACGAGCAGTACTTC.

The V gene is TRBV18, the J gene TRBJ2-2; a weak D match, TRBD2 (5 bases). The V gene lost 0 bases and the J gene lost 4 bases, with 12 bases spanning the gap. This CDR3 is built from 16 residues. The germline gives CDR1 KGHSH, CDR2 LQKENI. The CDR3 sequence: CASSPPRGSSTGELFF. The CDR3 DNA follows: TGTGCCAGCTCACCACCGAGAGGGAGTAGCACCGGGGAGCTGTTTTTT.

V is TRBV5-1 and J is TRBJ2-1; TRBD1 matches at 7 bases. The CDR3 is made up of 16 amino acids. The J segment lost 0 bases and the V segment lost 4 bases, leaving 7 bases of the junction unmatched. The germline CDR1 and CDR2 sequences are SGHRS and YFSETQ. Here the CDR3 reads CASSIRQGPSYNEQFF. CDR3 sequence (DNA): TGCGCCAGCAGCATTAGACAGGGTCCCTCCTACAATGAGCAGTTCTTC.

The chain employs TRBV18 and TRBJ1-2; D gene ambiguous. Trimming removed 0 bases at V and 2 bases at J, with 16 bases between. The length of the CDR3 is 17 residues. Looked up from germline, CDR1 is KGHSH and CDR2 is LQKENI. The CDR3 loop reads CASSPPTPGGTNYGYTF. The CDR3 DNA reads TGTGCCAGCTCACCACCTACCCCGGGAGGAACCAACTATGGCTACACCTTC. The whole variable domain, remainder taken from reference TRBV18 and TRBJ1-2, is NAGVMQNPRHLVRRRGQEARLRCSPMKGHSHVYWYRQLPEEGLKFMVYLQKENIIDESGMPKERFSAEFPKEGPSILRIQQVVRGDSAAYFCASSPPTPGGTNYGYTFGSGTRLTVV.